Below are 30 T cell receptor beta chains sequenced from a single sample in a study of T-cell memory formation after mild COVID-19. MiXCR was run by TCRdb on the 5' RACE reads, yielding one entry per CDR3 protein. The sample has hundreds of thousands of distinct CDR3 sequences, roughly 17% seen once; the top ten hold about 11%. Sequences were obtained from PBMCs or a T cell subset sorted from them (not recorded which). These receptors came from an adult woman who had mild COVID-19 (a few samples of this study predate the infection). Cell type and time point are not known.

This clonotype was seen repeatedly, ten times or more. The chain couples TRBV12-3 or TRBV12-4 to TRBJ2-7; 10 nucleotides align to TRBD1. The CDR3 runs 17 residues. J gave up 4 bases and V 5 bases, and 14 bases lay outside the gene matches. The CDR3 here is CASSLGTGDLRGYEQYF. The CDR3 coding sequence is TGTGCCAGCAGTCTCGGGACAGGGGACCTACGCGGGTACGAGCAGTACTTC.

The chain has TRBV4-2 and TRBJ2-1; 9 bases line up with TRBD1. The CDR3 consists of 15 residues. V shed 4 bases and J 8 bases; nucleotides not matched to a gene: 9. CDR1 LGHNA and CDR2 YNFKEQ come from the germline V gene. DNA of the CDR3: TGTGCCAGCAGCCGGACCCAGGACAGGGGCGATGAGCAGTTCTTC. Amino acids: CASSRTQDRGDEQFF.

The chain has TRBV20-1 and TRBJ2-1; 8 bases line up with TRBD2. The CDR3 runs 16 residues. V lost 1 base, J lost 1 base, and 6 bases stayed unmatched. Germline CDR1 DFQATT, CDR2 SNEGSKA (reference sequence). This chain's CDR3 is CSARARTSRSYNEQFF. Here the CDR3 DNA reads TGCAGTGCTAGAGCTAGGACTAGCCGGTCCTACAATGAGCAGTTCTTC.

This clonotype was counted only a few times. V and J are TRBV15 and TRBJ2-3, with 8 bases that match TRBD2. Germline CDR1 and CDR2: LNHNV and YYDKDF (reference sequence). This CDR3 has 14 amino acids. The trim removed 8 bases at V and 4 bases at J, leaving 8 bases unmatched. CDR3 in DNA: TGTGCCACCTCTAGCGGGTTGGAACCAGATACGCAGTATTTT. Translated: CATSSGLEPDTQYF.

This clonotype was counted a few times. This chain uses TRBV25-1 with TRBJ1-3; D possibly corresponds to TRBD1 (6 bases). Germline loops: CDR1 MGHDK, CDR2 SYGVNS. V lost 6 bases to trimming and J lost 0 bases, with 12 bases between them. This CDR3 region has 15 residues. CDR3 DNA sequence: TGTGCCAGCAGCTTGGACAGCTACTCTGGAAACACCATATATTTT. Its translation is CASSLDSYSGNTIYF.

The genes are TRBV20-1 and TRBJ2-7; 11 bases are a match to TRBD2. With 0 bases clipped from V and 1 base from J, the junction kept 5 bases outside the gene matches. Germline V CDR1 and CDR2: DFQATT, SNEGSKA (reference sequence). The CDR3 runs to 16 residues. The CDR3 nucleotides are TGCAGTGCTAGAGAACTAGCGGGGGCCACTTCCTACGAGCAGTACTTC. Its translation is CSARELAGATSYEQYF.

The chain joins TRBV7-9 to TRBJ2-5, with unresolved D. Germline V lookup: CDR1 SEHNR, CDR2 FQNEAQ (reference sequence). Trimming shortened V by 4 bases and J by 3 bases, and 12 bases separated the two germline ends. This CDR3 spans 14 amino acids. CDR3 in amino acids: CASSSGLREETQYF. DNA of the CDR3: TGTGCCAGCAGCTCGGGCCTTAGGGAAGAGACCCAGTACTTC.

This clonotype was detected only a few times. The DNA of the CDR3 is TGTGCCAGCAGCTTGGGACAGCGCGTCAATCAGCCCCAGCATTTT. This codes for CASSLGQRVNQPQHF. The V call is TRBV5-8, the J call TRBJ1-5, with D perhaps TRBD1 (5 bases). There are 15 residues in the CDR3. Germline V gene data show CDR1 as SGHTS and CDR2 as YDEGEE. The V gene lost 0 bases and the J gene lost 3 bases, with 10 bases spanning the gap.

This clonotype showed up just a few times. Its ends do not fully match the called genes, so a read error is possible. The chain couples TRBV12-3 or TRBV12-4 to TRBJ2-1; D is uncertain. This CDR3 contains 12 residues. CDR3 coding DNA: TGTGCCAGCAGTTTAGCGCTAGGGAATCTGCTCTTC. This gives the protein CASSLALGNLLF.

The CDR3 spells CASTQAGSDTQYF. CDR3 in DNA: TGTGCCAGCACGCAGGCGGGGTCGGATACGCAGTATTTT. The chain has TRBV6-5 and TRBJ2-3; possible D gene TRBD2, 6 bases. The CDR3 has 13 amino acids. The germline V gene encodes CDR1 MNHEY and CDR2 SVGAGI. The V end lost 7 bases, the J end lost 6 bases, and 14 bases lay between the germline ends.

This clonotype was picked up a small number of times. The chain combines TRBV5-1 with TRBJ2-4; D might be TRBD2 (5 bases). Germline CDR1 is SGHRS and CDR2 is YFSETQ. V was cut by 4 bases and J by 3 bases, with 14 bases left in between. CDR3 length: 15 residues. The CDR3 region is CASSQEPGVKNIQYF. CDR3 DNA: TGCGCCAGCAGCCAAGAACCCGGGGTCAAAAACATTCAGTACTTC. Based on the CDR3 plus reference TRBV5-1 and TRBJ2-4, the full variable domain is KAGVTQTPRYLIKTRGQQVTLSCSPISGHRSVSWYQQTPGQGLQFLFEYFSETQRNKGNFPGRFSGRQFSNSRSEMNVSTLELGDSALYLCASSQEPGVKNIQYFGAGTRLSVL.

This clonotype was observed a handful of times. This chain links TRBV4-3 with TRBJ2-1; D is undetermined. The length of the CDR3 is 15 residues. Germline-derived CDR1 and CDR2 are LGHNA and YSLEER. V lost 0 bases, J lost 6 bases, and 12 bases lay in between. CDR3 bases: TGCGCCAGCAGCCAAGATTCCCCAGTAACCAATGAGCAGTTCTTC. Translation: CASSQDSPVTNEQFF.

V and J are TRBV7-2 and TRBJ2-7; D possibly corresponds to TRBD2 (5 bases). The V and J ends lost 2 bases and 3 bases respectively, with 17 bases between them. Germline CDR1 SGHTA, CDR2 FQGNSA. This CDR3 is 16 amino acids long. The CDR3: CASSLWRTERNYEQYF. CDR3 DNA: TGTGCCAGCAGCTTATGGCGCACCGAGCGGAACTACGAGCAGTACTTC. Based on the CDR3 plus reference TRBV7-2 and TRBJ2-7, the full variable domain is GAGVSQSPSNKVTEKGKDVELRCDPISGHTALYWYRQSLGQGLEFLIYFQGNSAPDKSGLPSDRFSAERTGGSVSTLTIQRTQQEDSAVYLCASSLWRTERNYEQYFGPGTRLTVT.

J is TRBJ1-2 and V is TRBV12-3 or TRBV12-4; D remains unclear. CDR3 length: 13 amino acids. The V and J ends lost 3 bases and 2 bases respectively, with 7 bases between them. DNA of the CDR3: TGTGCCAGCAGTTTTGCCAGGAACTATGGCTACACCTTC. It is translated as CASSFARNYGYTF.

This chain links TRBV7-9 with TRBJ2-3; possible D gene TRBD2, 6 bases. This CDR3 contains 15 residues. Germline V gene lookup returns CDR1 SEHNR and CDR2 FQNEAQ (reference sequence). V lost 5 bases to trimming and J lost 1 base, with 13 bases between them. This chain's CDR3 is CASSRSGDRTDTQYF. CDR3 sequence (DNA): TGTGCCAGCAGCCGGTCGGGGGACCGCACAGATACGCAGTATTTT.

The chain employs TRBV7-9 and TRBJ1-1; no reliable D call. Trimming pared 1 base from V and 12 bases from J, leaving 15 bases between. Per the germline V gene, CDR1 is SEHNR and CDR2 is FQNEAQ (reference sequence). This CDR3 region has 13 residues. In nucleotides, the CDR3 is TGTGCCAGCAGCTTAGATGCCGACGGGGTAACTTTCTTT. This codes for CASSLDADGVTFF. The whole variable domain, filled in from reference TRBV7-9 and TRBJ1-1, reads DTGVSQNPRHKITKRGQNVTFRCDPISEHNRLYWYRQTLGQGPEFLTYFQNEAQLEKSRLLSDRFSAERPKGSFSTLEIQRTEQGDSAMYLCASSLDADGVTFFGQGTRLTVV.

In its sample, this clonotype was seen a few times. The DNA of the CDR3 is TGTGCCAGTGGGACTAGTTCAGATACGCAGTATTTT. This gives the protein CASGTSSDTQYF. The chain carries TRBV6-6 and TRBJ2-3; TRBD2 matches 8 bases. The CDR3 runs to 12 residues. V lost 9 bases and J lost 4; bases outside the gene matches: 3. Germline CDR1 reads MNHNY; CDR2 reads SVGAGI (reference sequence).

The chain combines TRBV15 with TRBJ2-1, with TRBD1 as a possible D gene (5 bases). Between the trimmed V and J ends, which lost 0 bases and 3 bases, there was a span of 12 bases. Germline CDR1 reads LNHNV; CDR2 reads YYDKDF (reference sequence). CDR3 length: 16 residues. For the CDR3, the DNA is TGTGCCACCAGCAGAGATATACAGGTCTACTACAATGAGCAGTTCTTC. It specifies CATSRDIQVYYNEQFF.

The chain links TRBV10-3 to TRBJ2-7, with unresolved D. Germline V lookup: CDR1 ENHRY, CDR2 SYGVKD. The CDR3 is 13 residues long. V was shortened by 8 bases and J by 0 bases, with 11 bases between the two germline ends. CDR3 coding DNA: TGTGCCATCTCGACCTTGAGCTCCTACGAGCAGTACTTC. This sequence encodes CAISTLSSYEQYF.

The genes are TRBV6-4 and TRBJ2-1; 8 bases agree with TRBD1. J was trimmed by 1 base and V by 6 bases; bases with no gene match: 11. The CDR3 spans 17 residues. Germline-derived CDR1 and CDR2 are MRHNA and SNTAGT. The CDR3, as DNA: TGTGCCAGCAGCGAAACAGGACAGGGTCGGTCCTACAATGAGCAGTTCTTC. Protein product: CASSETGQGRSYNEQFF.

The rearrangement uses TRBV5-5 and TRBJ2-1, with 12 bases lining up with TRBD1. Germline V CDR1 and CDR2: SGHKS, YYEKEE (reference sequence). The junction had 5 bases not matched to a gene; V was cut back by 0 bases and J by 7 bases. The CDR3 is 16 amino acids. The DNA for the CDR3 is TGTGCCAGCAGCTTGGCGGGACAGGGGGCTGGGAATGAGCAGTTCTTC. The encoded protein is CASSLAGQGAGNEQFF.

This clonotype was observed a handful of times. The chain employs TRBV20-1 and TRBJ1-1, with 7 bases aligning to TRBD1. The CDR3 runs 14 residues. V shed 4 bases and J 0 bases; nucleotides not matched to a gene: 5. Germline CDR1 is DFQATT and CDR2 is SNEGSKA (reference sequence). The CDR3 spells CSATYRGLNTEAFF. The CDR3 DNA sequence: TGCAGTGCTACCTACAGGGGCCTGAACACTGAAGCTTTCTTT.

This clonotype appeared many times. This chain uses TRBV6-5 with TRBJ1-1; possible D gene TRBD1, 5 bases. Per germline, CDR1 MNHEY and CDR2 SVGAGI. CDR3 length equals 14 residues. Trimming stripped 2 bases from V and 3 bases from J, with 10 bases between. Here the CDR3 DNA reads TGTGCCAGCAGTTACGCGGGGGAGTACACTGAAGCTTTCTTT. Its protein is CASSYAGEYTEAFF.

This clonotype occurred a few times. The chain joins TRBV25-1 to TRBJ2-5; D is undetermined. Germline CDR1 reads MGHDK; CDR2 reads SYGVNS. V dropped 10 bases and J dropped 4 bases, with 10 bases sitting between them. There are 11 residues in the CDR3. The DNA of the CDR3 is TGTGCCACCCGTAACGGAGAGACCCAGTACTTC. It yields the protein CATRNGETQYF. Full variable domain (rest looked up from reference TRBV25-1 and TRBJ2-5): EADIYQTPRYLVIGTGKKITLECSQTMGHDKMYWYQQDPGMELHLIHYSYGVNSTEKGDLSSESTVSRIRTEHFPLTLESARPSHTSQYLCATRNGETQYFGPGTRLLVL.

This clonotype was seen ten or more times. The rearrangement links TRBV7-3 to TRBJ1-2; no definite D call. This CDR3 spans 13 amino acids. Trimming took off 1 base at V and 8 bases at J, with 11 bases between the two ends. Germline CDR1 is SGHTA and CDR2 is FQGTGA. CDR3 sequence: CASSLNAGKGYTF. The CDR3 DNA sequence: TGTGCCAGCAGCTTAAACGCAGGCAAAGGCTACACCTTC.

This clonotype has a handful of counts. The CDR3 region is CASTPWGGGALGTDTQYF. In nucleotides, the CDR3 is TGTGCCAGCACCCCGTGGGGGGGTGGGGCTCTTGGCACAGATACGCAGTATTTT. The genes are TRBV6-6 and TRBJ2-3; 7 bases are a match to TRBD2. The V and J ends lost 7 bases and 1 base, in that order; junction bases with no gene match: 17. This CDR3 contains 18 residues. CDR1 is MNHNY, CDR2 SVGAGI, per germline (reference sequence).

Note on this clonotype: Compared with germline, one end of the junction differs, possibly owing to a read error. The chain employs TRBV7-2 and TRBJ2-3, with D perhaps matching TRBD2 (5 bases). The germline V gene encodes CDR1 SGHTA and CDR2 FQGNSA. This CDR3 contains 15 residues. CDR3 loop: CASSLAPRWTDTQYF. The DNA for the CDR3 is TGTGCCAGCAGCCTAGCACCTCGGTGGACAGATACGCAGTATTTT.

This clonotype was counted only a few times. The rearrangement uses TRBV2 and TRBJ2-7; no clear D gene. V was cut by 2 bases and J by 4 bases, with 9 bases left in between. The length of the CDR3 is 13 residues. Germline V gene data show CDR1 as SNHLY and CDR2 as FYNNEI. CDR3 DNA sequence: TGTGCCAGCAGTGAACACCCCCGTTACGAGCAGTACTTC. Its protein is CASSEHPRYEQYF.

This clonotype was detected only a few times. The rearrangement uses TRBV5-1 and TRBJ2-1; TRBD1 matches at 7 bases. The CDR3 runs to 15 residues. CDR1 and CDR2 from the germline V gene are SGHRS and YFSETQ. J gave up 4 bases and V 5 bases, and 9 bases lay outside the gene matches. CDR3 in DNA: TGCGCCAGCAGTCTTTCGGGACAGAGATACAATGAGCAGTTCTTC. It is translated as CASSLSGQRYNEQFF.

This clonotype was recorded a few times. The CDR3 DNA sequence: TGCGCCAGCAGCCCTATCGGGCAGATGGGTGGCTACACCTTC. Protein sequence: CASSPIGQMGGYTF. V gene TRBV4-1 combines with J gene TRBJ1-2; D uncertain. This CDR3 contains 14 residues. Germline CDR1 MGHRA, CDR2 YSYEKL. Trimming pared 4 bases from V and 7 bases from J, leaving 16 bases between.